These 4 T cell receptor beta chains were all obtained from the same sample, sequenced in a study of spatial heterogeneity in lung cancer. TCRdb used MiXCR to reprocess the 5' RACE reads, holding one entry per CDR3 protein. The data hold about 85,000 distinct CDR3 sequences, with approximately 18% observed a single time. Time point noted: sample taken at primary tumor resection. The authors sequenced whole RNA from tumor, nontumor lung or frozen PBMC without sorting. The material was PBMCs, obtained at surgery. The receptors shown here come from a male donor with early-stage non-small cell lung cancer.

This clonotype was detected many times. The junction and the germline gene differ at one end; a read error may be behind it. The gene calls are TRBV29-1 and TRBJ1-1; no reliable D call. Germline V lookup: CDR1 SQVTM, CDR2 ANQGSEA. CDR3 size: 10 residues. The CDR3 region has the DNA TGTGGCGGGGTGAACACTGAAGCTTTCTTT. It translates to CGGVNTEAFF.

The chain combines TRBV28 with TRBJ2-7; 7 bases map to TRBD2. V gave up 4 bases and J gave up 3 bases; unmatched junction bases: 9. Germline-derived CDR1 and CDR2 are MDHEN and SYDVKM. The CDR3 is 15 residues long. The CDR3: CASSSPPRGSYEQYF. CDR3 DNA sequence: TGTGCCAGCAGTTCCCCTCCCCGCGGGAGCTACGAGCAGTACTTC.

V and J are TRBV19 and TRBJ1-2, with D unclear. The length of the CDR3 is 14 residues. Germline values: CDR1 LNHDA, CDR2 SQIVND (reference sequence). V was pared by 4 bases and J by 0 bases, with 9 bases between. The CDR3 DNA follows: TGTGCCAGTAGTACCTCAGCCGCTAACTATGGCTACACCTTC. Amino acids: CASSTSAANYGYTF.

This clonotype was found a few times. The chain uses TRBV6-2 or TRBV6-3 and TRBJ1-1, with 7 bases that match TRBD1. J gave up 5 bases and V 10 bases, and 13 bases lay outside the gene matches. Looked up from germline, CDR1 is MNHEY and CDR2 is SVGEGT. This CDR3 has 14 residues. The CDR3, as DNA: TGTGCCACCTCTCGGGACAGCCGGAAGACTGAAGCTTTCTTT. Its translation: CATSRDSRKTEAFF.